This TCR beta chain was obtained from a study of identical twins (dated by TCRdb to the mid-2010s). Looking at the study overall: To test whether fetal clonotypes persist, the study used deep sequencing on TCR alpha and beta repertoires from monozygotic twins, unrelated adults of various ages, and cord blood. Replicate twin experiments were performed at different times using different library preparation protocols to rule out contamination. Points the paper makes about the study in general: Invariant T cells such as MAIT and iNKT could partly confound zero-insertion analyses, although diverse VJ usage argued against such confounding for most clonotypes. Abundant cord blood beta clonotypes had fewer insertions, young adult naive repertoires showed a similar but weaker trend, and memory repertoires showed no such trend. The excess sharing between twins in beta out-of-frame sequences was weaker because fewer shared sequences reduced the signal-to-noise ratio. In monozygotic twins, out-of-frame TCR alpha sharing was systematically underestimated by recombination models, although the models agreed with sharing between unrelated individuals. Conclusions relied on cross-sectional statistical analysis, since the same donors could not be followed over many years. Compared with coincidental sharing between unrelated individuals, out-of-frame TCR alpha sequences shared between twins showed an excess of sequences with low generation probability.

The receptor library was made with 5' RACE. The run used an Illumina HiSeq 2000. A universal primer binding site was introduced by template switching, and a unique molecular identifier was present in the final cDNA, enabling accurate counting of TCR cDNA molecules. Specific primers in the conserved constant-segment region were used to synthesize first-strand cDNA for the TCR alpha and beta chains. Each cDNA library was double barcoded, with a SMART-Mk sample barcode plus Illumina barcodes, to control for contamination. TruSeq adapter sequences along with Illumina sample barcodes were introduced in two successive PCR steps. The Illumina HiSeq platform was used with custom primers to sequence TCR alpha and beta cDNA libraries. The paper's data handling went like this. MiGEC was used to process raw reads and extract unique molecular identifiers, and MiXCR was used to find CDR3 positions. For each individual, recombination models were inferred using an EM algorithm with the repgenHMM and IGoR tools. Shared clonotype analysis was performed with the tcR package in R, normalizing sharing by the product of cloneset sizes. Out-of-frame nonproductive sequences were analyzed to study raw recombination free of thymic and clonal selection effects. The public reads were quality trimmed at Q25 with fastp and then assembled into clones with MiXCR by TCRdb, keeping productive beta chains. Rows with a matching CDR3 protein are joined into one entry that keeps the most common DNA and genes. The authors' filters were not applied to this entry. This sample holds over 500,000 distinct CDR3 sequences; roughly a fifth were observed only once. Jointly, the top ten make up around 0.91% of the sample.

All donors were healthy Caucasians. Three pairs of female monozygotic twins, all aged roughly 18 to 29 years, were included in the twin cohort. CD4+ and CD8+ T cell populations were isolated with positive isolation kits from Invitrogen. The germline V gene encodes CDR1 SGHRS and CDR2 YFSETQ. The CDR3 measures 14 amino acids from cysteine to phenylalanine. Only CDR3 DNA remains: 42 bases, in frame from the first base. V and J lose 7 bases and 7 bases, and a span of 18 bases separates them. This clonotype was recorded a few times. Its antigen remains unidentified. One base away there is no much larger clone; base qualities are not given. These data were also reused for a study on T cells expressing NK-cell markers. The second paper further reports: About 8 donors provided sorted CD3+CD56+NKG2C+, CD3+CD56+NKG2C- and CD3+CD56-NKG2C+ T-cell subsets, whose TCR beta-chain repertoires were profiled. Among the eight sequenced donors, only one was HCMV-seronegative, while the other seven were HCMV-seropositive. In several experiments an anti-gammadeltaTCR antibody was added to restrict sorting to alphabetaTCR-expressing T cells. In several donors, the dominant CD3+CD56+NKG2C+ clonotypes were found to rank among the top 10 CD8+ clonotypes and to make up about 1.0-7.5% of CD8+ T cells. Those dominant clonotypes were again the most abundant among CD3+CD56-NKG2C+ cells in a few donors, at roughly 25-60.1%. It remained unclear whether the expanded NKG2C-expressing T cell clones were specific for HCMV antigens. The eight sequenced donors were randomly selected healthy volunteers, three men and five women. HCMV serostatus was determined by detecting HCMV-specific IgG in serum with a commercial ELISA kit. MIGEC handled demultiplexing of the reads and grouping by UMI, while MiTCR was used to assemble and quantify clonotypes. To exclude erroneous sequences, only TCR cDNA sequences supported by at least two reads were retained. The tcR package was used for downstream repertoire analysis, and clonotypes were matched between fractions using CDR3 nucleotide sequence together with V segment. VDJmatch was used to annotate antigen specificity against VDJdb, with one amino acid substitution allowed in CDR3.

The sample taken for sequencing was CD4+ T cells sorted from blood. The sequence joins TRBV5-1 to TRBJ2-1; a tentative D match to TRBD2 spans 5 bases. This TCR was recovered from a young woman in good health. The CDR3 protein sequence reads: CASSLGGTQNEQFF. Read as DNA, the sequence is TGCGCCAGCTCTCTTGGAGGTACTCAGAATGAGCAGTTCTTC. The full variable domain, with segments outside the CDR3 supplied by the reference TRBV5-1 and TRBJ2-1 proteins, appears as KAGVTQTPRYLIKTRGQQVTLSCSPISGHRSVSWYQQTPGQGLQFLFEYFSETQRNKGNFPGRFSGRQFSNSRSEMNVSTLELGDSALYLCASSLGGTQNEQFFGPGTRLTVL.